This T cell receptor beta chain was recovered during a study of T cell repertoires in cytomegalovirus infection. Whole-study context: From public TCR beta signatures came an indication of both CMV infection and matching HLA type. Study conclusions and caveats: HLA-C-restricted CMV-specific TCR beta clonotypes were dominant in the ex vivo response.

The length of the CDR3 is 15 residues. Trimming cost V 4 bases and J 5 bases, with 15 bases left between them. Germline values: CDR1 SGDLS, CDR2 YYNGEE. TCRdb independently ran MiXCR on the reads; one entry per CDR3 protein. The table has some 940,000 distinct CDR3 sequences, approximately 31% seen once. Concerning this clonotype itself: Its antigen is still unknown.

This clonotype was obtained from a human donor in good health (CMV status not recorded). Some clones in this sample may be carry-over from other donors' samples. The chain is built from TRBV9 and TRBJ1-4; perhaps TRBD1 as D (5 bases). The starting material was cultured CD8+ T cells from PBMCs, obtained from culture after CMV antigen stimulation. The CDR3 nucleotides are TGTGCCAGCAGCTCCCCCGCCGGGGGGAATGAAAAACTGTTTTTT. Protein: CASSSPAGGNEKLFF.